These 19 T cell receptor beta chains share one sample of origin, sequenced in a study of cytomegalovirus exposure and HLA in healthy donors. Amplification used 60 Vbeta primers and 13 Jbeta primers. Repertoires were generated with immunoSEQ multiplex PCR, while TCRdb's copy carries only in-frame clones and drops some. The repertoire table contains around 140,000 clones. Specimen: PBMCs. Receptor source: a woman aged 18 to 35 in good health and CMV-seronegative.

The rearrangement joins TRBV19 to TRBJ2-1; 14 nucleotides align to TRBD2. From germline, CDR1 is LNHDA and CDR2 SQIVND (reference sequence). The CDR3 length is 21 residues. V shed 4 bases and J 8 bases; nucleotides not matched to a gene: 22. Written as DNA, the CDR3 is TGTGCCAGTAGTAGTTCGACTACGGGACTAGCGGGAGAGAATACAGGGGATGAGCAGTTCTTC. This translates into CASSSSTTGLAGENTGDEQFF.

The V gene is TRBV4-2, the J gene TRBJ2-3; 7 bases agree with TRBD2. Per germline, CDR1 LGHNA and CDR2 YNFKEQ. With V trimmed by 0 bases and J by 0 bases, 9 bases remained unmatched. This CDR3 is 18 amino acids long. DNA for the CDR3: TGTGCCAGCAGCCAAGATGAGGTAGCGGGTATTAGCACAGATACGCAGTATTTT. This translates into CASSQDEVAGISTDTQYF.

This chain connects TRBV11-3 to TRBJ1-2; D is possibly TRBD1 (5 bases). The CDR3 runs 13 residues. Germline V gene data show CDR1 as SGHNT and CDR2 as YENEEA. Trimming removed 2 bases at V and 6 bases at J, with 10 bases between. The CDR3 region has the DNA TGTGCCAGCAGCTTACGGGGGATCGATGGCTACACCTTC. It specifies CASSLRGIDGYTF.

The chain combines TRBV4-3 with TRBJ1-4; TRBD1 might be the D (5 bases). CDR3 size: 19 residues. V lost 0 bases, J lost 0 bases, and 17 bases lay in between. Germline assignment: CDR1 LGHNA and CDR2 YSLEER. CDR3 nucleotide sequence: TGCGCCAGCAGCCAAGAAGTCCCGGACACGCACGCAACTAATGAAAAACTGTTTTTT. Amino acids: CASSQEVPDTHATNEKLFF.

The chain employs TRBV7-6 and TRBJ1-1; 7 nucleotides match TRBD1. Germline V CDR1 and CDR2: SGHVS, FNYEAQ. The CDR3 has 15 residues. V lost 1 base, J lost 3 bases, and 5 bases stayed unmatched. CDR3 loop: CASSLGQGADTEAFF. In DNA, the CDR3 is TGTGCCAGCAGCTTAGGACAGGGCGCGGACACTGAAGCTTTCTTT. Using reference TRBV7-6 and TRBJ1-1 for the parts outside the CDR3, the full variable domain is GAGVSQSPRYKVTKRGQDVALRCDPISGHVSLYWYRQALGQGPEFLTYFNYEAQQDKSGLPNDRFSAERPEGSISTLTIQRTEQRDSAMYRCASSLGQGADTEAFFGQGTRLTVV.

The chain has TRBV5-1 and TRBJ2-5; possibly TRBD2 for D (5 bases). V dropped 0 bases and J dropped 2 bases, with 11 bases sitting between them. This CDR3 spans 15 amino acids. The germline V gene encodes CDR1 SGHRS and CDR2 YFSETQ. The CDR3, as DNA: TGCGCCAGCAGCTTGGTAGGAACGGGGCAAGAGACCCAGTACTTC. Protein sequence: CASSLVGTGQETQYF.

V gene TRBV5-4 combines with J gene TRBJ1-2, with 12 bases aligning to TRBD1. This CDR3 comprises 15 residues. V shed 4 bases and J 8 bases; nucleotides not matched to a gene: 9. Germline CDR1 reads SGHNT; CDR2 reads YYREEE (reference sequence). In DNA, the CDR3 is TGTGCCAGCAGCCAAAGGACCGGGACAGGGGGCGGCTACACCTTC. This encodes CASSQRTGTGGGYTF.

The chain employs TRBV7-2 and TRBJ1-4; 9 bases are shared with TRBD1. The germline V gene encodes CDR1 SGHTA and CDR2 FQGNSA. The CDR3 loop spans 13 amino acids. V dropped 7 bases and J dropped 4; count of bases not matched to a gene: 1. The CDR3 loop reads CASKGQGNEKLFF. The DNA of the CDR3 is TGTGCCAGCAAGGGACAGGGTAATGAAAAACTGTTTTTT.

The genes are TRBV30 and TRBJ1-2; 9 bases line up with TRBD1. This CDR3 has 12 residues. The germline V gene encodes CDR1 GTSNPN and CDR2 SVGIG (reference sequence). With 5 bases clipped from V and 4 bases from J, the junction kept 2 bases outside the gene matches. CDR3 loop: CAWGGQGYGYTF. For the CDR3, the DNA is TGTGCCTGGGGGGGACAGGGCTATGGCTACACCTTC.

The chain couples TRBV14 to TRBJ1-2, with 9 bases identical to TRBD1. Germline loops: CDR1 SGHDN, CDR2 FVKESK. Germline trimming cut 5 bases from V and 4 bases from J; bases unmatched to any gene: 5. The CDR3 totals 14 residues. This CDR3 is CASSERTGAYGYTF. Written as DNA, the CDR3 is TGTGCCAGCAGCGAGAGGACAGGGGCCTATGGCTACACCTTC.

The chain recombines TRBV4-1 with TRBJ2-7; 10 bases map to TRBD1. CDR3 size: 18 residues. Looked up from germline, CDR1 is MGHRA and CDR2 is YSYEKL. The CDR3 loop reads CASGQDLTGTGAPYEQYV. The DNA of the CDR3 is TGCGCCAGCGGCCAAGATCTGACCGGGACAGGGGCTCCCTACGAGCAGTACGTC.

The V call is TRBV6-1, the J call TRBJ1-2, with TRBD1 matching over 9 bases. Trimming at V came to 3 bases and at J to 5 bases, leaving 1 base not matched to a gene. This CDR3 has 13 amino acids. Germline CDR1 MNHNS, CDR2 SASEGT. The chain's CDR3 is CASSDDRGYGYTF. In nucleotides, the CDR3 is TGTGCCAGCAGTGATGACAGGGGGTATGGCTACACCTTC.

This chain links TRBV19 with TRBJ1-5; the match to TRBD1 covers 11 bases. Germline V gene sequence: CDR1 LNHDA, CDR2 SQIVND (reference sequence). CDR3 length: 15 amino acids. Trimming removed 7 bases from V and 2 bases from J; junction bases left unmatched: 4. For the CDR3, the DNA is TGTGCCAGTACCCGGACAGGGGGCGGCAATCAGCCCCAGCATTTT. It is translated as CASTRTGGGNQPQHF.

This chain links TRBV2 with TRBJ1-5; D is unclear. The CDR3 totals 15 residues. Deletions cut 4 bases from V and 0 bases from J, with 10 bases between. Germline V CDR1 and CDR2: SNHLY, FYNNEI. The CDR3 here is CASSVVTDSNQPQHF. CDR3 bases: TGTGCCAGCAGTGTAGTTACCGATAGCAATCAGCCCCAGCATTTT.

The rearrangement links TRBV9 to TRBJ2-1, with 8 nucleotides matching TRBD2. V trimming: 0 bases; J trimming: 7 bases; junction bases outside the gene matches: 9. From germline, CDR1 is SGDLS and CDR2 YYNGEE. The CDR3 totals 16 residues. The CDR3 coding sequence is TGTGCCAGCAGCGTAGCTGTCAGCGGGAGTCAGAATGAGCAGTTCTTC. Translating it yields CASSVAVSGSQNEQFF. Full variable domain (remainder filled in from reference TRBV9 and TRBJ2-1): DSGVTQTPKHLITATGQRVTLRCSPRSGDLSVYWYQQSLDQGLQFLIQYYNGEERAKGNILERFSAQQFPDLHSELNLSSLELGDSALYFCASSVAVSGSQNEQFFGPGTRLTVL.

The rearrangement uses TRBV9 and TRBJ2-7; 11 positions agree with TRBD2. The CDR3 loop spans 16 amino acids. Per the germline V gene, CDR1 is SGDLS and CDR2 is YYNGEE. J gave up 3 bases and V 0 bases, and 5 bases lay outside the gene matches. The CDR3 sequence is CASSVGSSGRNYEQYF. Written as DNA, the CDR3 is TGTGCCAGCAGCGTAGGATCTAGCGGGAGGAACTACGAGCAGTACTTC.

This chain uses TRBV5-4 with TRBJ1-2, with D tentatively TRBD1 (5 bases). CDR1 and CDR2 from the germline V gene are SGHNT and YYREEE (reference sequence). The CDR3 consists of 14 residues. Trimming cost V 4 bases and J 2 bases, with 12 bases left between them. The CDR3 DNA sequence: TGTGCCAGCAGCCCATTTCAGGGAAACTATGGCTACACCTTC. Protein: CASSPFQGNYGYTF.

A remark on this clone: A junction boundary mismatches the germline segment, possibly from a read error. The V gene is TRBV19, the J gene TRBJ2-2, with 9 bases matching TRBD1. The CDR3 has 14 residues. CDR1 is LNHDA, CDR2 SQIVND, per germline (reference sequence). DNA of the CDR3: TGTGCCAGTAGTTGGACAGGGGACACCGGGGAGCTGCTTTTT. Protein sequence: CASSWTGDTGELLF.

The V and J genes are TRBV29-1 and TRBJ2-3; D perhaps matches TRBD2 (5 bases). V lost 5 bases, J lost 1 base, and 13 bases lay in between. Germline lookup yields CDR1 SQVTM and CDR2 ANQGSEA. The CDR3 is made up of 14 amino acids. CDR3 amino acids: CSVTRAQGTDTQYF. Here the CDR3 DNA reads TGCAGCGTTACTAGGGCGCAGGGCACAGATACGCAGTATTTT.